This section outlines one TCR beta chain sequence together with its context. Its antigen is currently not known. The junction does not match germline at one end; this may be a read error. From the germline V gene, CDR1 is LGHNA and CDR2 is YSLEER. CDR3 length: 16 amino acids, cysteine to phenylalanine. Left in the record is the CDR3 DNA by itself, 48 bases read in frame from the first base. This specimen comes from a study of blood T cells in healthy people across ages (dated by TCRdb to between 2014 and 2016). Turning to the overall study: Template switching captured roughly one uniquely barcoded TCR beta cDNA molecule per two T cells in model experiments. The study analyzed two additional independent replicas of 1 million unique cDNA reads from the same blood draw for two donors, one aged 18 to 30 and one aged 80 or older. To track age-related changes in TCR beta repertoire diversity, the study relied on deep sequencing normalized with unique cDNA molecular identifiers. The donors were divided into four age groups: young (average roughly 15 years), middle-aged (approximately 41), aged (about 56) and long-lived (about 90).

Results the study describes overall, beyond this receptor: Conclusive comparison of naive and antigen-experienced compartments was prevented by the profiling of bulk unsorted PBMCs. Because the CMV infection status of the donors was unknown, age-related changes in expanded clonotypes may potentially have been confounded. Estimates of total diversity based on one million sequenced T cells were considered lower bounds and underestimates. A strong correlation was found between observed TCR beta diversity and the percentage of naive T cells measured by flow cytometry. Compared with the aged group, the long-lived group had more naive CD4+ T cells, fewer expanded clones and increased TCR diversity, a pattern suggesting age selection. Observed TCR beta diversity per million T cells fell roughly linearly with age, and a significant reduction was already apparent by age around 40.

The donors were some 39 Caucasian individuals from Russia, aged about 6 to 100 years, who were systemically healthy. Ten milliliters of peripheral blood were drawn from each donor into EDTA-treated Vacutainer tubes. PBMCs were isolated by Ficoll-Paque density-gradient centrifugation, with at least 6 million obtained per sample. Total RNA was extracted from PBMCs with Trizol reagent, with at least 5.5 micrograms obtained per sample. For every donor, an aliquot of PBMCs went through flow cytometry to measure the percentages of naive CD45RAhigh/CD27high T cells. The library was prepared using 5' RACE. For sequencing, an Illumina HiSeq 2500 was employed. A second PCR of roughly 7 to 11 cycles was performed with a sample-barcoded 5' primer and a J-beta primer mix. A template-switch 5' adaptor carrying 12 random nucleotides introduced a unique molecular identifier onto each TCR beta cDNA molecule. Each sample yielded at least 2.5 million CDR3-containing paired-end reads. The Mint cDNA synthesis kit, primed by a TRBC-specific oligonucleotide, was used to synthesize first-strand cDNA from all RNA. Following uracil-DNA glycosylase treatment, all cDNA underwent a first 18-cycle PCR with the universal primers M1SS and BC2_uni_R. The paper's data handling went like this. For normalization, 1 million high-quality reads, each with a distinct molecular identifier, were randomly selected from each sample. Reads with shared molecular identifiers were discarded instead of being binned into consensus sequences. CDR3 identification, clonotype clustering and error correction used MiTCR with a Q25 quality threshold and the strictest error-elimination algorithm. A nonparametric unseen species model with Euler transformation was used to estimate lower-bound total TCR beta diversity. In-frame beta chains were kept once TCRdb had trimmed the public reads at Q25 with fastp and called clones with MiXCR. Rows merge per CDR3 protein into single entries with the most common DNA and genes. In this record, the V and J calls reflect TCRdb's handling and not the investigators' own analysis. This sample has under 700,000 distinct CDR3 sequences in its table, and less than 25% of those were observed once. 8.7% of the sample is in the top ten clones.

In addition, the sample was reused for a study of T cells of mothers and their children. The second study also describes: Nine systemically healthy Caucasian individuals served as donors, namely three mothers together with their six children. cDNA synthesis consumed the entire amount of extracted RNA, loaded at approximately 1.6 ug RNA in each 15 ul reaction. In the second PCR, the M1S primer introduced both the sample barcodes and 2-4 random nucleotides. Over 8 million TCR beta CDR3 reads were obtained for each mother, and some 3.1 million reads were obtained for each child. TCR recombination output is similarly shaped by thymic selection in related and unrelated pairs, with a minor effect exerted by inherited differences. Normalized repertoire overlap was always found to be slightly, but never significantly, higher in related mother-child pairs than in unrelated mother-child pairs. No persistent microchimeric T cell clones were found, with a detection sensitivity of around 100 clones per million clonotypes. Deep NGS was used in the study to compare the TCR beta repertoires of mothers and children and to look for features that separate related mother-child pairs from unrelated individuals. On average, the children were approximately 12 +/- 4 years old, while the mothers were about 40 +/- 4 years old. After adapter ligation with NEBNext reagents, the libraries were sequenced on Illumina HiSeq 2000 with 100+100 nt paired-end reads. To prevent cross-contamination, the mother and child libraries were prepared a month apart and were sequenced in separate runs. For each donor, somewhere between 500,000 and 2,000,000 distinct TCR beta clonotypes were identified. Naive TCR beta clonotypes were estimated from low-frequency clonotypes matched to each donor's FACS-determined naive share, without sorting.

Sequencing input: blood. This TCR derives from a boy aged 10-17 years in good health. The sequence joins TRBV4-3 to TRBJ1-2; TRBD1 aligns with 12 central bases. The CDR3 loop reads CASSARGTGGNYGYTF. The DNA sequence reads TGCGCCAGCAGCGCGAGGGGGACAGGGGGCAACTACGGCTACACCTTC.